Shown below are 10 T cell receptor beta chains from a single sample sequenced in a study of Ad26.COV2.S vaccination and SARS-CoV-2 variants. The repertoire was sequenced with immunoSEQ multiplex PCR; TCRdb's copy has only in-frame clones and lacks some. This sample has some 410,000 clones, with approximately 92% found just once. Described treatment: some 20 received Ad26.COV2.S at low or high dose, single or two shots; five or six received placebo; per-sample allocation not given. Repertoires come from day 63 after the first vaccine or placebo injection. The sample consisted of peripheral blood, taken in a trial of Ad26.COV2.S vaccine versus placebo. Receptors originate from a person between 18 and 65 years old who received the Ad26.COV2.S COVID-19 vaccine or a placebo.

The V call is TRBV4-1, the J call TRBJ2-1; D possibly corresponds to TRBD2 (6 bases). The germline gives CDR1 MGHRA, CDR2 YSYEKL. Trimming removed 2 bases at V and 10 bases at J, with 15 bases between. This CDR3 is built from 14 residues. In nucleotides, the CDR3 is TGCGCCAGCAGCCAATTTAGTACGGGAGACGAGCAGTTCTTC. Its translation is CASSQFSTGDEQFF.

With regard to this clone: Additional DNA sequences in this sample encode the identical CDR3. The gene calls are TRBV24-1 and TRBJ1-5, with D maybe TRBD1 (6 bases). Trimming cost V 3 bases and J 6 bases, with 11 bases left between them. Germline values: CDR1 KGHDR, CDR2 SFDVKD. The CDR3 covers 14 residues. CDR3 DNA: TGTGCCACCAGTGATACCCAGGGGACTCAGCCCCAGCATTTT. This translates into CATSDTQGTQPQHF.

V usage is TRBV25-1 and J usage is TRBJ2-7; possibly TRBD1 for D (5 bases). The CDR3 spans 13 residues. The germline V gene has CDR1 MGHDK and CDR2 SYGVNS. V gave up 6 bases and J gave up 1 base, with 10 bases separating them. CDR3 protein: CASRQGGSYEQYF. CDR3 sequence (DNA): TGTGCCAGCAGGCAGGGCGGTTCCTACGAGCAGTACTTC.

This clone was seen more than once but under ten times. The V call is TRBV28, the J call TRBJ1-2; 9 nucleotides align to TRBD1. Germline CDR1 is MDHEN and CDR2 is SYDVKM. The CDR3 runs 14 residues. J was trimmed by 8 bases and V by 4 bases; bases with no gene match: 8. The CDR3 region is CASSWTGDVGGYTF. The CDR3 DNA reads TGTGCCAGCAGTTGGACAGGGGACGTAGGAGGCTACACCTTC.

The count of this clone is one. The rearrangement uses TRBV18 and TRBJ1-5, with 8 bases lining up with TRBD1. V trimming: 3 bases; J trimming: 0 bases; junction bases outside the gene matches: 13. The CDR3 is 19 amino acids. CDR1 is KGHSH and CDR2 is LQKENI in the germline V gene. The CDR3 loop is CASSPDGGRGHYSNQPQHF. In DNA, the CDR3 is TGTGCCAGCTCACCTGACGGGGGCAGGGGGCATTATAGCAATCAGCCCCAGCATTTT.

The chain couples TRBV5-4 to TRBJ2-5; no clear D gene. Per the germline V gene, CDR1 is SGHNT and CDR2 is YYREEE (reference sequence). V was cut by 4 bases and J by 0 bases, with 4 bases left in between. The CDR3 is 12 amino acids. CDR3 sequence: CASSEDQETQYF. The CDR3 region has the DNA TGTGCCAGCAGCGAAGACCAAGAGACCCAGTACTTC.

J is TRBJ2-7 and V is TRBV30; 7 bases fit TRBD2. V was clipped by 3 bases and J by 2 bases; unmatched bases: 4. Germline V lookup: CDR1 GTSNPN, CDR2 SVGIG (reference sequence). This CDR3 is 13 amino acids long. CDR3 sequence reads: CAWRDGGAYEQYF. The CDR3 coding sequence is TGTGCCTGGAGGGATGGGGGGGCCTACGAGCAGTACTTC.

The CDR3 loop is CASSPRSGRLYEQYF. The CDR3 region has the DNA TGTGCCAGCAGCCCCCGGTCGGGGAGGTTATACGAGCAGTACTTC. The V gene is TRBV7-6, the J gene TRBJ2-7; possibly TRBD2 for D (6 bases). V lost 5 bases and J 4 bases, leaving 18 bases between the germline ends. The CDR3 totals 15 residues. CDR1 and CDR2 (germline): SGHVS, FNYEAQ.

J is TRBJ2-7 and V is TRBV7-2, with D possibly TRBD1 on 5 matching bases. Germline CDR1 SGHTA, CDR2 FQGNSA. V lost 5 bases and J 0 bases, leaving 14 bases between the germline ends. The CDR3 totals 15 residues. The CDR3 nucleotides are TGTGCCAGCAGCGCGCAGGGTCTAGGCTCCTACGAGCAGTACTTC. Translation: CASSAQGLGSYEQYF.

V usage is TRBV4-3 and J usage is TRBJ1-6, with 8 bases matching TRBD1. Germline assignment: CDR1 LGHNA and CDR2 YSLEER. This CDR3 has 15 residues. V dropped 4 bases and J dropped 9; count of bases not matched to a gene: 8. The CDR3 sequence: CASSPRDRRISPLHF. The DNA of the CDR3 is TGCGCCAGCAGCCCACGGGACAGGCGGATTTCACCCCTCCACTTT.